These 17 T cell receptor beta chains were sequenced from one sample in a study of T cells in localized non-small cell lung cancer. Produced via immunoSEQ multiplex PCR; TCRdb's table is partial and in-frame only. The sample holds over 3,500 clones, 20% to 25% seen once. Sequenced here: lung tumor tissue, sampled before any cancer treatment. Receptors were obtained from a woman between 40 and 69 years old with stage I lung adenocarcinoma.

J is TRBJ1-2 and V is TRBV6-8; 7 nucleotides match TRBD1. Losses at the gene ends were 4 bases for V and 4 bases for J; bases not matched to a gene: 9. Germline-derived CDR1 and CDR2 are MNHGY and SAAAGT. This CDR3 comprises 15 residues. The CDR3: CASSWDSRILYGYTF. CDR3 in DNA: TGTGCCAGCAGTTGGGACAGTCGAATTCTCTATGGCTACACCTTC.

This clone was detected a few times. The V and J genes are TRBV11-3 and TRBJ1-1; D unresolved. Germline-derived CDR1 and CDR2 are SGHNT and YENEEA. This CDR3 spans 15 amino acids. V dropped 2 bases and J dropped 5 bases, with 15 bases sitting between them. The CDR3 DNA reads as TGTGCCAGCAGCTTATTTTCGGACGGGTGGACTGAAGCTTTCTTT. Protein product: CASSLFSDGWTEAFF.

This clone turned up a few times. The chain recombines TRBV9 with TRBJ2-2; D possibly corresponds to TRBD1 (6 bases). The germline CDR1 and CDR2 sequences are SGDLS and YYNGEE. Trimming took off 0 bases at V and 2 bases at J, with 8 bases between the two ends. The CDR3 runs to 15 residues. CDR3 sequence reads: CASSVGDTNTGELFF. CDR3 nucleotides: TGTGCCAGCAGCGTAGGGGACACTAACACCGGGGAGCTGTTTTTT.

Only a few counts were recorded for this clone. The rearrangement links TRBV11-3 to TRBJ2-1; TRBD1 matches 7 bases. This CDR3 is 15 amino acids long. The germline V gene encodes CDR1 SGHNT and CDR2 YENEEA. The V and J ends lost 5 bases and 4 bases, in that order; junction bases with no gene match: 8. The CDR3 sequence is CASSPGQDAYNEQFF. DNA for the CDR3: TGTGCCAGCAGCCCCGGACAGGACGCATACAATGAGCAGTTCTTC.

The rearrangement links TRBV7-4 to TRBJ2-3, with 7 nucleotides matching TRBD2. Unmatched junction bases numbered 7, after V lost 3 bases and J lost 1 base. The CDR3 has 16 amino acids. The V gene's germline CDR1 is SGHVT and CDR2 SQSDAQ. The chain's CDR3 is CASSLGLSGGTDTQYF. The DNA for the CDR3 is TGTGCCAGCAGCTTGGGTCTAAGCGGGGGCACAGATACGCAGTATTTT.

J is TRBJ2-1 and V is TRBV18; TRBD2 matches 7 bases. The CDR3 extends over 15 amino acids. From germline, CDR1 is KGHSH and CDR2 LQKENI. V was pared by 8 bases and J by 8 bases, with 15 bases of the junction left unmatched. CDR3 protein: CASTDAVAGGYEQFF. Here the CDR3 DNA reads TGTGCCAGCACAGATGCCGTAGCGGGTGGCTATGAGCAGTTCTTC.

In this sample, this clone turned up a few times. The chain couples TRBV10-2 to TRBJ2-3; D uncertain. From germline, CDR1 is WSHSY and CDR2 SAAADI. CDR3 size: 12 residues. V gave up 0 bases and J gave up 4 bases, with 2 bases separating them. The CDR3 DNA reads as TGCGCCAGCAGTGAGTCCCCAGATACGCAGTATTTT. Encoded protein: CASSESPDTQYF.

This clone rates as large. The chain carries TRBV18 and TRBJ1-1, with a tentative D call TRBD1 (6 bases). This CDR3 has 13 residues. V was cut by 4 bases and J by 11 bases, with 17 bases left in between. In germline, CDR1 is KGHSH, CDR2 LQKENI. The CDR3 DNA reads as TGTGCCAGCTCACGAGGTCCAGGGGAGAATGCTTTCTTT. Residues: CASSRGPGENAFF.

This clone was seen a handful of times. This rearrangement joins TRBV18 to TRBJ1-3, with D unresolved. Trimming cost V 4 bases and J 2 bases, with 6 bases left between them. Germline V gene data show CDR1 as KGHSH and CDR2 as LQKENI. This CDR3 has 13 amino acids. The CDR3 DNA reads as TGTGCCAGCTCACGGGAGACTGGAAACACCATATATTTT. Encoded protein: CASSRETGNTIYF.

This clone was recorded a few times. The V call is TRBV9, the J call TRBJ2-2; 13 bases align to TRBD2. V lost 4 bases and J lost 6; bases outside the gene matches: 6. Germline assignment: CDR1 SGDLS and CDR2 YYNGEE. The CDR3 totals 16 residues. The CDR3 spells CASSTGLAGEAGELFF. CDR3 DNA sequence: TGTGCCAGCAGCACAGGACTAGCGGGAGAGGCCGGGGAGCTGTTTTTT. The whole variable domain, filled in from reference TRBV9 and TRBJ2-2, reads DSGVTQTPKHLITATGQRVTLRCSPRSGDLSVYWYQQSLDQGLQFLIQYYNGEERAKGNILERFSAQQFPDLHSELNLSSLELGDSALYFCASSTGLAGEAGELFFGEGSRLTVL.

The CDR3 bases are TGCGCCAGCAGCTTGAGACAGGGGGCGGGAGGGGCCAACGTCCTGACTTTC. Its translation: CASSLRQGAGGANVLTF. V usage is TRBV5-1 and J usage is TRBJ2-6; 10 bases match TRBD1. The junction had 5 bases not matched to a gene; V was cut back by 1 base and J by 4 bases. Germline-derived CDR1 and CDR2 are SGHRS and YFSETQ. The CDR3 contains 17 residues.

This clone showed up just a few times. The chain's CDR3 is CASRQGAYTDTQYF. CDR3 nucleotide sequence: TGTGCCAGCAGGCAGGGGGCCTACACAGATACGCAGTATTTT. The genes are TRBV6-8 and TRBJ2-3, with 8 bases matching TRBD1. CDR3 size: 14 residues. Germline CDR1 and CDR2: MNHGY and SAAAGT. The V and J ends lost 6 bases and 2 bases, in that order; junction bases with no gene match: 4.

This clone has more than one count but fewer than ten. V is TRBV6-8 and J is TRBJ2-7, with 8 bases aligning to TRBD1. The CDR3 has 16 amino acids. Germline trimming cut 0 bases from V and 3 bases from J; bases unmatched to any gene: 7. Germline V CDR1 and CDR2: MNHGY, SAAAGT. CDR3 loop: CASSYSRGTGSYEQYF. Here the CDR3 DNA reads TGTGCCAGCAGTTACTCGAGAGGGACAGGCAGCTACGAGCAGTACTTC.

The chain recombines TRBV29-1 with TRBJ1-1; TRBD1 agrees at 8 bases. V shed 7 bases and J 4 bases; nucleotides not matched to a gene: 5. The CDR3 consists of 12 residues. Germline V gene lookup returns CDR1 SQVTM and CDR2 ANQGSEA. CDR3 bases: TGCAGCGCGAGACAGGGGATCACTGAAGCTTTCTTT. Its protein is CSARQGITEAFF.

This clone came up a few times. The genes are TRBV11-3 and TRBJ1-2; no clear D. The germline gives CDR1 SGHNT, CDR2 YENEEA. Trimming removed 4 bases from V and 4 bases from J, with 19 bases in between. The CDR3 is 16 amino acids. The CDR3 DNA follows: TGTGCCAGCAGCTCCTCCGTGGGAAGCCTATTCTATGGCTACACCTTC. The encoded protein is CASSSSVGSLFYGYTF. The full variable domain, in which reference TRBV11-3 and TRBJ1-2 provide the parts outside the CDR3, is EAGVVQSPRYKIIEKKQPVAFWCNPISGHNTLYWYLQNLGQGPELLIRYENEEAVDDSQLPKDRFSAERLKGVDSTLKIQPAELGDSAVYLCASSSSVGSLFYGYTFGSGTRLTVV.

A few counts support this clone. The chain is built from TRBV11-3 and TRBJ1-6, with 8 bases lining up with TRBD1. The CDR3 loop spans 14 amino acids. CDR1 SGHNT and CDR2 YENEEA come from the germline V gene. The ends lost 6 bases at V and 8 bases at J; junction bases unmatched: 6. CDR3 DNA: TGTGCCAGCAGTCAAGACAGGGGAGATTCACCCCTCCACTTT. Protein sequence: CASSQDRGDSPLHF. The whole variable domain, filled in from reference TRBV11-3 and TRBJ1-6, reads EAGVVQSPRYKIIEKKQPVAFWCNPISGHNTLYWYLQNLGQGPELLIRYENEEAVDDSQLPKDRFSAERLKGVDSTLKIQPAELGDSAVYLCASSQDRGDSPLHFGNGTRLTVT.

The V call is TRBV16, the J call TRBJ1-2; TRBD1 aligns across 9 bases. The ends lost 6 bases at V and 8 bases at J; junction bases unmatched: 19. CDR3 length: 17 amino acids. The V gene's germline CDR1 is KGHSY and CDR2 FQNENV. The CDR3 region has the DNA TGTGCCAGCAGTCCAAGCACCGGGACAGGGTTAGGTGGCGGCTACACCTTC. Its protein is CASSPSTGTGLGGGYTF.